The present T cell receptor (beta chain) was sequenced within a study of memory CD4+ T cells and cytomegalovirus serostatus. Study overall: Of the healthy Belgian adults, nine or ten were CMV seropositive and approximately 25 seronegative. Points from the study as a whole: Of under 200 reported CMV TCRbeta sequences, 55 to 80 were found in memory CD4+ repertoires.

This clone came up a few times. Its antigen is not identified. The sort gate was single viable CD3+CD4+CD8-CD45RO+ cells for memory CD4+ T cells. Repertoires were generated with immunoSEQ multiplex PCR, while TCRdb's copy carries only in-frame clones and drops some. The sample yields about 96,000 clones, roughly 80% seen once. CDR1 is SGHVS, CDR2 FNYEAQ, per germline. The CDR3 is 14 residues long. Trimming cost V 7 bases and J 0 bases; bases outside gene matches: 4. The TCR was taken from an adult in good health and CMV-seropositive. Sequencing was done on a sample of memory CD4+ T cells from blood. The V call is TRBV7-6, the J call TRBJ1-1, with 8 bases matching TRBD1. CDR3 in amino acids: CASNPGGMNTEAFF. CDR3 coding DNA: TGTGCCAGCAACCCAGGGGGCATGAACACTGAAGCTTTCTTT.